This T cell receptor (beta chain) derives from a study of T-cell reconstitution after alpha-beta-depleted transplantation in children. Broader study findings: Once a year had passed after transplant, T-cell counts and diversity came mostly from newly produced T cells. There were some patients whose high TCRbeta diversity at day 60 came from surviving recipient T cells and thymic progenitors. Alpha-beta T cells about two months after transplant reportedly derived from several hundred expanded graft clones.

Molecular barcoding with unique molecular identifiers was used for the TCRbeta library. TCRdb ran MiXCR on the PCR reads and lists one entry per CDR3 protein. The sample has about 140,000 distinct CDR3 sequences, more than 8% seen once. This clonotype was seen many times. Antigen: not known. The CDR3 contains 12 residues. After removal of 5 bases from V and 8 bases from J, the junction contained 4 bases not matched to a gene. CDR1 and CDR2 from the germline V gene are SGHKS and YYEKEE (reference sequence). The receptor was derived from a female patient aged 2-9 years who had a stem cell transplant for congenital amegakaryocytic thrombocytopenia, so the T cells may come from the graft donor. V and J are TRBV5-5 and TRBJ2-1, with 7 nucleotides matching TRBD1. Source: PBMCs, mostly from graft donor cells, taken 180 days after TCRalphabeta/CD19-depleted stem cell transplant. CDR3 amino acids: CASSAQGDEQFF. Here the CDR3 DNA reads TGTGCCAGCAGTGCCCAGGGGGATGAGCAGTTCTTC.